The 2 T cell receptor beta chains below all came from one sample that was sequenced in a study of T-cell reconstitution after alpha-beta-depleted transplantation in children. During its preparation, the TCRbeta library received unique molecular identifiers. TCRdb recomputed calls from the PCR reads with MiXCR, one row per CDR3 protein. The data contain roughly 350,000 distinct CDR3 sequences, 15% to 20% of them seen just once; the ten biggest clones take up approximately 38%. Material: PBMCs, mostly from graft donor cells, obtained 360 days after TCRalphabeta/CD19-depleted stem cell transplant. The source is a male patient aged 2 to 10 who had a stem cell transplant for acute lymphoblastic leukemia, so the T cells may come from the graft donor.

This clonotype was recorded many times. The genes are TRBV28 and TRBJ2-1, with 9 bases aligning to TRBD2. Trimming removed 8 bases from V and 6 bases from J; junction bases left unmatched: 8. The germline gives CDR1 MDHEN, CDR2 SYDVKM. This CDR3 is 14 amino acids long. CDR3 DNA: TGTGCCAGCGAGACTAGCGGAGCACGCAATGAGCAGTTCTTC. Its translation is CASETSGARNEQFF.

The table lists this clonotype with many counts. The V gene is TRBV7-9, the J gene TRBJ2-1; 14 bases are a match to TRBD2. Losses at the gene ends were 0 bases for V and 10 bases for J; bases not matched to a gene: 8. The CDR3 is made up of 17 amino acids. CDR1 and CDR2 from the germline V gene are SEHNR and FQNEAQ (reference sequence). The CDR3 spells CASSLATGLAGVSEQFF. CDR3 nucleotides: TGTGCCAGCAGCTTAGCGACGGGACTAGCGGGAGTAAGCGAGCAGTTCTTC. Full variable domain (missing parts from reference TRBV7-9 and TRBJ2-1): DTGVSQNPRHKITKRGQNVTFRCDPISEHNRLYWYRQTLGQGPEFLTYFQNEAQLEKSRLLSDRFSAERPKGSFSTLEIQRTEQGDSAMYLCASSLATGLAGVSEQFFGPGTRLTVL.